This is a list of T cell receptor beta chains from one sample in a study of vaccination effects on CD4 cells after COVID-19. The table came from immunoSEQ multiplex PCR; TCRdb's copy has only in-frame clones and leaves some out. The sample lists roughly 40,000 clones, approximately 70% occurring once. Their antigen targets remain unknown. This material consisted of CD4+ T cells from PBMCs cultured without peptide, taken after COVID-19 vaccination. These receptors were obtained from a human donor who received a COVID-19 vaccine. Each CDR3 is given with its conserved first and last residue. D genes are given only for firm matches. A clone size is listed for some rows: how often the clone was seen (once, few, many), or a class if it is expanded.

>TRBV18|TRBJ1-5|.|few
TGTGCCAGCTCAGGGGACTCCCTCTCCAATCAGCCCCAGCATTTT
CASSGDSLSNQPQHF
>TRBV27|TRBJ2-3|.|.
TGTGCCAGCACCCTTAGCACAGATACGCAGTATTTT
CASTLSTDTQYF
>TRBV29-1|TRBJ1-1|.|.
TGCAGCGTTGAATTTCAAGGGTGGAGAGTGAACACTGAAGCTTTCTTT
CSVEFQGWRVNTEAFF
>TRBV6-5|TRBJ2-7|TRBD2|once
TGTGCCAGCAGTTACTCCTCTAGCGGGAGTTACGAGCAGTACTTC
CASSYSSSGSYEQYF
>TRBV30|TRBJ1-5|TRBD1|.
TGTGCCTGGAGCCAGGGACAGTATAGCAATCAGCCCCAGCATTTT
CAWSQGQYSNQPQHF
>TRBV5-1|TRBJ2-2|.|few
TGCGCCAGCAGCTTGGCCGAGAGGTTATCCGGGGAGCTGTTTTTT
CASSLAERLSGELFF
>TRBV18|TRBJ1-1|.|.
TGTGCCAGCTCACCACAGGACGGCACTGAAGCTTTCTTT
CASSPQDGTEAFF
>TRBV3-1/TRBV3-2|TRBJ1-1|.|few
TGTGCCAGCAGGCGCGGCAAATACACTGAAGCTTTCTTT
CASRRGKYTEAFF
>TRBV2|TRBJ1-1|.|.
TGTGCCAGCAGTTCGGGCCCGTCGATAAACACTGAAGCTTTCTTT
CASSSGPSINTEAFF
>TRBV15|TRBJ2-7|TRBD1|.
TGTGCCACCAGCACAACGGGACAGGGCTACGAGCAGTACTTC
CATSTTGQGYEQYF
>TRBV5-1|TRBJ1-5|TRBD1|.
TGCGCCAGCAGCTTGACAGGGGAGAGCAATCAGCCCCAGCATTTT
CASSLTGESNQPQHF
>TRBV12-3/TRBV12-4|TRBJ2-7|TRBD2|.
TGTGCCAGCGGTTCTAGCGGGACCTACGAGCAGTACTTC
CASGSSGTYEQYF
>TRBV29-1|TRBJ1-2|TRBD1|.
TGCAGCGTTGGGTCGGGACAGGGGAACTATGGCTACACCTTC
CSVGSGQGNYGYTF